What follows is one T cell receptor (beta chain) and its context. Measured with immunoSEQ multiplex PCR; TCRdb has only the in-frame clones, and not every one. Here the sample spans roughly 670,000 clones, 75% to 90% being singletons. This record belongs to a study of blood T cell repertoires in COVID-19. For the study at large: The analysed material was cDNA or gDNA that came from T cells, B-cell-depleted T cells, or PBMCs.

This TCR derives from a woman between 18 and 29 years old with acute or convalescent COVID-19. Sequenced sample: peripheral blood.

The CDR3 DNA sequence: TGTGCCACCAGCAGCCCGTCGGGGGGCTACGAGCAGTACTTC. Its protein product is CATSSPSGGYEQYF. The chain couples TRBV15 to TRBJ2-7; TRBD2 matches at 7 bases. CDR1 is LNHNV, CDR2 YYDKDF, per germline (reference sequence). V dropped 3 bases and J dropped 3; count of bases not matched to a gene: 5. The CDR3 extends over 14 amino acids.